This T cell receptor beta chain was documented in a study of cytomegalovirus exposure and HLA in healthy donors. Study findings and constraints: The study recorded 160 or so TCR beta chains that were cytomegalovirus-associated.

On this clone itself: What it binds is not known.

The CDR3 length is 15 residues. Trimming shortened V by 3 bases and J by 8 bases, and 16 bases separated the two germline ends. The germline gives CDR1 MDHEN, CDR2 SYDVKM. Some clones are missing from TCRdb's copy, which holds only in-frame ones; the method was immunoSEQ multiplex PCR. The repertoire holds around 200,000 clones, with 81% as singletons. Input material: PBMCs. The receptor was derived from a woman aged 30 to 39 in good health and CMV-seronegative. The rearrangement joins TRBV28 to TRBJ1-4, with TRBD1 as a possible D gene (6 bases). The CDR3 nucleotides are TGTGCCAGCAGTTTGGGGGGGGCCGTTCGCGAAAAACTGTTTTTT. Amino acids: CASSLGGAVREKLFF.